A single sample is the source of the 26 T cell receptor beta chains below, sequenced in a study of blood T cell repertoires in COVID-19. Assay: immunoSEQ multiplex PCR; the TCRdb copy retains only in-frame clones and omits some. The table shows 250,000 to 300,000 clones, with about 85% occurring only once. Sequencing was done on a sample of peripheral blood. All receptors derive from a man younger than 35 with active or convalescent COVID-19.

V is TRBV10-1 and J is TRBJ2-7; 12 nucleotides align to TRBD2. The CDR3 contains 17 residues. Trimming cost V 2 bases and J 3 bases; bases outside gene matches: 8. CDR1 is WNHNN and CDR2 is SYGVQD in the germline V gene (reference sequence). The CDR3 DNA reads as TGCGCCAGCAGTGAGGTGAGGACTAGCGGGAAGAACTACGAGCAGTACTTC. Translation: CASSEVRTSGKNYEQYF.

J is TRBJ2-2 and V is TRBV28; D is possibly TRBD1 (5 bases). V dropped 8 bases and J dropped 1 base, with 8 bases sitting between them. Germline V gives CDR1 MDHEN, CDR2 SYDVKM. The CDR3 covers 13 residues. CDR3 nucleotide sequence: TGTGCCAGCGAAGGGGTGAACACCGGGGAGCTGTTTTTT. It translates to CASEGVNTGELFF.

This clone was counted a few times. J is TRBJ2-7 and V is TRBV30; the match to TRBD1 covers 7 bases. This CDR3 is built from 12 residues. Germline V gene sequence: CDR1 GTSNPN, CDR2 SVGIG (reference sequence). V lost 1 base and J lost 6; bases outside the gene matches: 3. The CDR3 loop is CAWSATGFEQYF. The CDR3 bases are TGTGCCTGGAGTGCGACAGGGTTCGAGCAGTACTTC. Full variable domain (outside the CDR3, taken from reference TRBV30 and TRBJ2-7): SQTIHQWPATLVQPVGSPLSLECTVEGTSNPNLYWYRQAAGRGLQLLFYSVGIGQISSEVPQNLSASRPQDRQFILSSKKLLLSDSGFYLCAWSATGFEQYFGPGTRLTVT.

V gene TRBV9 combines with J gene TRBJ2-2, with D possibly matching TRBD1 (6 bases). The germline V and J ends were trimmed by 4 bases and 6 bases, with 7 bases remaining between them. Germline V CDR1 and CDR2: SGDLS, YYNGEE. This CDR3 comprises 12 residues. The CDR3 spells CASSPGAGELFF. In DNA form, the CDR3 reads TGTGCCAGCAGCCCAGGGGCCGGGGAGCTGTTTTTT. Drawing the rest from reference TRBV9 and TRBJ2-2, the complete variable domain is DSGVTQTPKHLITATGQRVTLRCSPRSGDLSVYWYQQSLDQGLQFLIQYYNGEERAKGNILERFSAQQFPDLHSELNLSSLELGDSALYFCASSPGAGELFFGEGSRLTVL.

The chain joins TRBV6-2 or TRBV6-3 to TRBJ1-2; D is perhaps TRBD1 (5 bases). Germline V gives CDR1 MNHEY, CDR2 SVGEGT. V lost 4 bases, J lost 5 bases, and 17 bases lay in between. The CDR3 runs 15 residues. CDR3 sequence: CASSFAQTRGYGYTF. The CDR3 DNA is TGTGCCAGCAGTTTCGCCCAAACGCGGGGGTATGGCTACACCTTC.

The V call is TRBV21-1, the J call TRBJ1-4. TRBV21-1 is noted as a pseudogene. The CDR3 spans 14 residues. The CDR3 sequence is CASSKRPFKEKLFF. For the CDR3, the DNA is TGTGCCAGCAGCAAAAGGCCGTTTAAGGAGAAACTGTTTTTT.

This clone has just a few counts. Here the CDR3 reads CASNYGTSSYNEQFF. CDR3 nucleotides: TGTGCCAGCAACTATGGGACTAGCAGCTACAATGAGCAGTTCTTC. This chain connects TRBV6-6 to TRBJ2-1, with 9 bases lining up with TRBD2. The CDR3 contains 15 residues. The junction had 7 bases not matched to a gene; V was cut back by 7 bases and J by 3 bases. Germline CDR1 is MNHNY and CDR2 is SVGAGI (reference sequence).

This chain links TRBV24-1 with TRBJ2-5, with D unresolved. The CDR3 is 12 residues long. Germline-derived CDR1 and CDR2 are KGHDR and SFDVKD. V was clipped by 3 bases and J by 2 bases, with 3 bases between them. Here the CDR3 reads CATSDQQETQYF. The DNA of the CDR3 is TGTGCCACCAGTGATCAGCAAGAGACCCAGTACTTC.

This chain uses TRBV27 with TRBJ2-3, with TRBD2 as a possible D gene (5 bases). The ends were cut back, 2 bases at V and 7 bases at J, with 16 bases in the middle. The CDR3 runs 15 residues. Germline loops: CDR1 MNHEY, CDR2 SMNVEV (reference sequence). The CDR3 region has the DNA TGTGCCAGCAGTTTAGAGTGGACTCCCTACAATACGCAGTATTTT. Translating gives CASSLEWTPYNTQYF.

The CDR3: CASTFPSTGELFF. Here the CDR3 DNA reads TGTGCCAGTACTTTTCCCTCCACCGGGGAGCTGTTTTTT. The chain recombines TRBV19 with TRBJ2-2; no clear D. This CDR3 is built from 13 residues. V lost 7 bases and J lost 4, with 10 bases in between. CDR1 and CDR2 (germline): LNHDA, SQIVND (reference sequence).

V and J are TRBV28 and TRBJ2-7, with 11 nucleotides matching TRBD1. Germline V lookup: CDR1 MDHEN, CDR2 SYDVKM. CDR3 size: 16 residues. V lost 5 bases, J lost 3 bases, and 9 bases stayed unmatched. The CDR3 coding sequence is TGTGCCAGCAGTGCGACCTTGGGGACAGGGGGCTACGAGCAGTACTTC. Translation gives CASSATLGTGGYEQYF.

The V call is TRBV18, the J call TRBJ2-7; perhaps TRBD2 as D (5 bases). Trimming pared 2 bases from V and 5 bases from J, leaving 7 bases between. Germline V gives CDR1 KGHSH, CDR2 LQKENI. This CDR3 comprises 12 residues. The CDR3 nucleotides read TGTGCCAGCTCACCAGGGCGGGACGAGCAGTACTTC. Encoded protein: CASSPGRDEQYF.

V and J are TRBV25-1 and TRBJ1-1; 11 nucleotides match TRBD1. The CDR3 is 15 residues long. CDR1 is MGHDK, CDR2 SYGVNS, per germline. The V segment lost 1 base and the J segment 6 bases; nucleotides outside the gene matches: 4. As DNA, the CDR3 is TGTGCCAGCAGTGAATTACTGGGACAGGGGGCTGAAGCTTTCTTT. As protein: CASSELLGQGAEAFF. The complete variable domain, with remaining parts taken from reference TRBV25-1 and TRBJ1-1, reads EADIYQTPRYLVIGTGKKITLECSQTMGHDKMYWYQQDPGMELHLIHYSYGVNSTEKGDLSSESTVSRIRTEHFPLTLESARPSHTSQYLCASSELLGQGAEAFFGQGTRLTVV.

The CDR3: CASSQITGGFAEAFF. In DNA form, the CDR3 reads TGTGCCAGCAGCCAAATCACAGGGGGCTTCGCTGAAGCTTTCTTT. The chain joins TRBV4-2 to TRBJ1-1; 9 bases map to TRBD1. V gave up 2 bases and J gave up 6 bases; unmatched junction bases: 7. Per germline, CDR1 LGHNA and CDR2 YNFKEQ. The CDR3 covers 15 residues.

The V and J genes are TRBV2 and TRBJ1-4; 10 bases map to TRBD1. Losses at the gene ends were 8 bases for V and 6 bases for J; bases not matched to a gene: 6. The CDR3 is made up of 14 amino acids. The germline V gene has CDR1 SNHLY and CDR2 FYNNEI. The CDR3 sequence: CASGDRGLDEKLFF. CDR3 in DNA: TGTGCCAGCGGAGACAGGGGGCTGGATGAAAAACTGTTTTTT.

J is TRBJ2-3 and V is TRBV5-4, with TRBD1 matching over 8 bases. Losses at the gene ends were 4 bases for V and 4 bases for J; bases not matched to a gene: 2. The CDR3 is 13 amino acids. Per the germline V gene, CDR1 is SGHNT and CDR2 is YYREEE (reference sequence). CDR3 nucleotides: TGTGCCAGCAGCCCGACAGGGGCAGATACGCAGTATTTT. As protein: CASSPTGADTQYF. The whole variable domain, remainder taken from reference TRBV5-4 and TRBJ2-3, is ETGVTQSPTHLIKTRGQQVTLRCSSQSGHNTVSWYQQALGQGPQFIFQYYREEENGRGNFPPRFSGLQFPNYSSELNVNALELDDSALYLCASSPTGADTQYFGPGTRLTVL.

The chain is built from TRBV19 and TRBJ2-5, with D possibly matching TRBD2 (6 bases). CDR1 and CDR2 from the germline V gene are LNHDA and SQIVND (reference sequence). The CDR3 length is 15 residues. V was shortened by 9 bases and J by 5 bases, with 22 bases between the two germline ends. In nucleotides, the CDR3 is TGTGCCAGCGGGATCTCTAGCGAGGGTTGGGAGACCCAGTACTTC. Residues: CASGISSEGWETQYF.

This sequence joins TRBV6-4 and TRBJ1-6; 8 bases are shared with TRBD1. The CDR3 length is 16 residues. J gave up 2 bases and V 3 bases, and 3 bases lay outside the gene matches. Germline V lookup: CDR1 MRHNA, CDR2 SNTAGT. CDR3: CASSEQGDPYNSPLHF. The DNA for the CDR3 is TGTGCCAGCAGTGAACAGGGGGACCCCTATAATTCACCCCTCCACTTT.

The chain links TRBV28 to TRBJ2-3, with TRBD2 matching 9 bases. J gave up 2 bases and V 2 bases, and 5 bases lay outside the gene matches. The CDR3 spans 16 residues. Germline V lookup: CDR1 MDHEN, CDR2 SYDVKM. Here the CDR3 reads CASSLGLAGTTDTQYF. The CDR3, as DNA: TGTGCCAGCAGTTTAGGCCTAGCGGGGACCACAGATACGCAGTATTTT.

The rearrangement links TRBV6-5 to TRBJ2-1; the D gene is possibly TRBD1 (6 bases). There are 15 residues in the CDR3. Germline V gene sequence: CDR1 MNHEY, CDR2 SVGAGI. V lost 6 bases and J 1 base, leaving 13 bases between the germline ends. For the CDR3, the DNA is TGTGCCAGCAGACAGGGTAGAGGATCCTACAATGAGCAGTTCTTC. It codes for CASRQGRGSYNEQFF.

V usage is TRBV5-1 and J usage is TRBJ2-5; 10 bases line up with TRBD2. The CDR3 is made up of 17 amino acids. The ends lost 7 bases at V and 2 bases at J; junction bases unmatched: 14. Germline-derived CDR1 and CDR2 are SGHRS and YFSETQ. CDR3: CASEVASGSFGQETQYF. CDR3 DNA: TGCGCCAGCGAGGTGGCTAGCGGGAGTTTTGGACAAGAGACCCAGTACTTC. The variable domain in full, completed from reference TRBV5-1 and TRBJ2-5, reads KAGVTQTPRYLIKTRGQQVTLSCSPISGHRSVSWYQQTPGQGLQFLFEYFSETQRNKGNFPGRFSGRQFSNSRSEMNVSTLELGDSALYLCASEVASGSFGQETQYFGPGTRLLVL.

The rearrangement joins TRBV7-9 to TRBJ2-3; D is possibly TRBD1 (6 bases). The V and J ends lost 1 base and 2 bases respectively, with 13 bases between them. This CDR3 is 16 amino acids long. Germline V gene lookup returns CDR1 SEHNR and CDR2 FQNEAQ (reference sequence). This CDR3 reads CASSLGTGQDTDTQYF. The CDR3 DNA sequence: TGTGCCAGCAGCTTAGGAACAGGGCAAGACACAGATACGCAGTATTTT.

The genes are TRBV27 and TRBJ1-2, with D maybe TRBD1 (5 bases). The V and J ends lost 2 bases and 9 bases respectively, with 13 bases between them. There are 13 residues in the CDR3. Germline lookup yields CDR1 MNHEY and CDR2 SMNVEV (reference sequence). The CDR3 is CASSLGAGWSYTF. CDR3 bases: TGTGCCAGCAGTTTAGGGGCAGGGTGGAGCTACACCTTC.

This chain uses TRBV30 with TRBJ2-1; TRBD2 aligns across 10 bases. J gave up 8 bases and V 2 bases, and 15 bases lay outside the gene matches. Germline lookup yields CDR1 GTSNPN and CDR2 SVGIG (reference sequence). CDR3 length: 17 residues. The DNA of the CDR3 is TGTGCCTGGAGTCGGCTAGCGGGAGCAGCTAAGGGGGATGAGCAGTTCTTC. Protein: CAWSRLAGAAKGDEQFF.

CDR3 region: CASRQGEQYF. The CDR3 nucleotides are TGTGCCAGCAGGCAGGGGGAGCAGTACTTC. The chain is built from TRBV11-2 and TRBJ2-7, with a tentative D call TRBD1 (6 bases). Trimming pared 6 bases from V and 7 bases from J, leaving 7 bases between. This CDR3 has 10 amino acids. CDR1 and CDR2 from the germline V gene are SGHAT and FQNNGV.

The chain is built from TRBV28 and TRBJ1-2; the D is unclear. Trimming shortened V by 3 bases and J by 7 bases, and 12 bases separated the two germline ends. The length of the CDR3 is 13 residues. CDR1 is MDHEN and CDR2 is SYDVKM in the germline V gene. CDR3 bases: TGTGCCAGCAGTTTTGGCAGGACTTTTGGCTACACCTTC. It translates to CASSFGRTFGYTF.